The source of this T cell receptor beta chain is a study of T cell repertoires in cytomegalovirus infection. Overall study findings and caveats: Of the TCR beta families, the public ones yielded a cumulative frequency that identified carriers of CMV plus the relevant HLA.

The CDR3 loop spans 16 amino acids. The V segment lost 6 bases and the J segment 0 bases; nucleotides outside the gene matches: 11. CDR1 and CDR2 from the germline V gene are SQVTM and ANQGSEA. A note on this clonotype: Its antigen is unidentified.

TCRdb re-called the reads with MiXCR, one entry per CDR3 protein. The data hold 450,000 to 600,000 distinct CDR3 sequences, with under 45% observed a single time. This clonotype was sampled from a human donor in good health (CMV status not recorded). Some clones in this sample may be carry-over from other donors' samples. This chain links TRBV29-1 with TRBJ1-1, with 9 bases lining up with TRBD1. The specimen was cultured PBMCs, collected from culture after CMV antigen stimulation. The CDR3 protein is CSVARDRDTMNTEAFF. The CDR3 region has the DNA TGCAGCGTCGCCCGGGACAGGGATACTATGAACACTGAAGCTTTCTTT.